This T cell receptor (beta chain) was captured in a study of T cell repertoires in cytomegalovirus infection. Overall study: Based on public TCR beta signatures, there were indications of CMV infection and of a matching HLA type. Regarding the study as a whole: CMV-specific HLA-C-restricted TCR beta clonotypes dominated the ex vivo response.

TCRdb re-called the reads with MiXCR, one entry per CDR3 protein. This sample yields more than 200,000 distinct CDR3 sequences, of which 9.1% are seen a single time; around 16% belongs to the top ten. With respect to this clonotype: Its specificity is unknown. A much more abundant neighbour one base away suggests this may be a read error.

The CDR3 is 15 residues long. Between the trimmed V and J ends, which lost 6 bases and 1 base, there was a span of 15 bases. Specimen: PBMCs. This clonotype was sampled from a human donor in good health (CMV status not recorded). Some clones in this sample may be carry-over from other donors' samples. The rearrangement uses TRBV12-3 or TRBV12-4 and TRBJ2-5; D not resolved. The CDR3 spells CASRPPLGLQETQYF. CDR3 nucleotide sequence: TGTGCCAGCAGACCCCCCCTAGGCCTCCAAGAGACCCAGTACTTC.